These 20 T cell receptor beta chains were sequenced from one sample in a study of shared clonotypes between healthy human individuals. Naive CD8 populations comprised CD45RO-negative cells positively selected for CCR7, excluding terminally differentiated effector memory CD45RA+ cells. Measured with immunoSEQ multiplex PCR; TCRdb has only the in-frame clones, and not every one. The sample records hundreds of thousands of clones, roughly 96% being singletons. Sequencing used naive CD8+ T cells sorted from blood. Receptors were obtained from a woman in her twenties or thirties in good health.

This clone was recorded once. A junction end diverges from the germline sequence, so it may reflect a read error. The chain has TRBV27 and TRBJ2-7; D gene ambiguous. The V gene's germline CDR1 is MNHEY and CDR2 SMNVEV (reference sequence). The CDR3 extends over 14 amino acids. Here the CDR3 reads CASSLLAASDEQYF. The CDR3 region has the DNA TGTGCCAGCAGTTTATTAGCAGCCTCCGACGAGCAGTACTTC.

The J gene is TRBJ2-7, the V gene TRBV5-8, with D unclear. Germline loops: CDR1 SGHTS, CDR2 YDEGEE. V was clipped by 0 bases and J by 0 bases, with 10 bases between them. The length of the CDR3 is 15 residues. CDR3 nucleotide sequence: TGTGCCAGCAGCTTGGCCGCAGCCTTCTCCTACGAGCAGTACTTC. Protein product: CASSLAAAFSYEQYF.

The gene calls are TRBV18 and TRBJ2-7, with 11 positions matching TRBD2. The CDR3 totals 15 residues. The germline CDR1 and CDR2 sequences are KGHSH and LQKENI. Trimming at V came to 2 bases and at J to 3 bases, leaving 3 bases not matched to a gene. This CDR3 is CASSPSGTSGYEQYF. The CDR3 nucleotides are TGTGCCAGCTCACCATCGGGGACTAGCGGCTACGAGCAGTACTTC.

V usage is TRBV27 and J usage is TRBJ2-1; D call uncertain. V was trimmed by 2 bases and J by 9 bases, leaving 11 bases between them. CDR3 length equals 13 residues. CDR1 MNHEY and CDR2 SMNVEV come from the germline V gene (reference sequence). Here the CDR3 reads CASSLIGPIEQFF. The CDR3, as DNA: TGTGCCAGCAGTTTAATCGGGCCTATTGAGCAGTTCTTC.

The genes are TRBV2 and TRBJ2-3; 8 bases line up with TRBD1. This CDR3 comprises 15 residues. Germline V lookup: CDR1 SNHLY, CDR2 FYNNEI. Unmatched junction bases numbered 5, after V lost 5 bases and J lost 1 base. The DNA of the CDR3 is TGTGCCAGCAGTAAGACAGGGGAGGGCACAGATACGCAGTATTTT. Its translation is CASSKTGEGTDTQYF.

This clone was picked up one time. The genes are TRBV11-2 and TRBJ2-7; possibly TRBD1 for D (7 bases). V dropped 1 base and J dropped 2 bases, with 12 bases sitting between them. Germline V gives CDR1 SGHAT, CDR2 FQNNGV. This CDR3 region has 15 residues. CDR3 amino acids: CASSLGQGGPYEQYF. CDR3 in DNA: TGTGCCAGCAGCTTAGGGCAGGGGGGACCCTACGAGCAGTACTTC.

The chain joins TRBV9 to TRBJ1-3; D is unclear. CDR3 length: 16 amino acids. V was pared by 0 bases and J by 1 base, with 11 bases between. From germline, CDR1 is SGDLS and CDR2 YYNGEE. The CDR3 DNA sequence: TGTGCCAGCAGCGTAGCTTCGAGGGCTTCTGGAAACACCATATATTTT. Amino acid sequence: CASSVASRASGNTIYF.

This rearrangement joins TRBV7-9 to TRBJ1-5, with D tentatively TRBD1 (6 bases). Between the trimmed V and J ends, which lost 4 bases and 0 bases, there was a span of 10 bases. Per the germline V gene, CDR1 is SEHNR and CDR2 is FQNEAQ (reference sequence). The CDR3 sequence is 15 residues long. CDR3 sequence: CASSSEGDSNQPQHF. CDR3 nucleotide sequence: TGTGCCAGCAGCTCTGAGGGGGATAGCAATCAGCCCCAGCATTTT.

This clone was recorded a few times. The sample holds other DNA sequences that translate to the same CDR3. This chain links TRBV7-9 with TRBJ1-5; 7 bases are shared with TRBD1. The V and J ends lost 1 base and 5 bases, in that order; junction bases with no gene match: 2. Germline V gives CDR1 SEHNR, CDR2 FQNEAQ (reference sequence). The CDR3 has 14 residues. CDR3 in amino acids: CASSLGQGDQPQHF. CDR3 in DNA: TGTGCCAGCAGCTTAGGACAGGGAGATCAGCCCCAGCATTTT. Filled out from reference TRBV7-9 and TRBJ1-5, the complete variable domain reads DTGVSQNPRHKITKRGQNVTFRCDPISEHNRLYWYRQTLGQGPEFLTYFQNEAQLEKSRLLSDRFSAERPKGSFSTLEIQRTEQGDSAMYLCASSLGQGDQPQHFGDGTRLSIL.

The V call is TRBV7-2, the J call TRBJ1-6, with unresolved D. Trimming took 3 bases from V and 7 from J, leaving 10 bases between them. Germline CDR1 is SGHTA and CDR2 is FQGNSA. The CDR3 covers 14 residues. The CDR3 DNA is TGTGCCAGCAGCTTTACAGTACAGAATTCACCCCTCCACTTT. Protein sequence: CASSFTVQNSPLHF.

The V and J genes are TRBV5-1 and TRBJ2-2; D unclear. The CDR3 runs 15 residues. Trimming stripped 1 base from V and 0 bases from J, with 7 bases between. The V gene's germline CDR1 is SGHRS and CDR2 YFSETQ. As DNA, the CDR3 is TGCGCCAGCAGCTTGTTTGGAGCGAACACCGGGGAGCTGTTTTTT. Its protein is CASSLFGANTGELFF.

The table lists this clone with a few counts. Other DNA sequences within the sample encode an identical CDR3. V gene TRBV27 combines with J gene TRBJ1-1; D unresolved. From germline, CDR1 is MNHEY and CDR2 SMNVEV (reference sequence). This CDR3 is 13 amino acids long. V lost 5 bases and J lost 1, with 8 bases in between. CDR3 nucleotide sequence: TGTGCCAGCAGTCTAGGTGGGAACACTGAAGCTTTCTTT. Its translation: CASSLGGNTEAFF.

This chain uses TRBV5-6 with TRBJ2-2; D uncertain. V shed 6 bases and J shed 2 bases, with 11 bases lying between them. CDR3 length: 14 residues. Germline V gives CDR1 SGHDT, CDR2 YYEEEE. CDR3 loop: CASMRTLNTGELFF. CDR3 nucleotide sequence: TGTGCCAGCATGCGGACCCTTAACACCGGGGAGCTGTTTTTT.

This chain uses TRBV7-8 with TRBJ1-5, with D uncertain. Germline lookup yields CDR1 SGHVS and CDR2 FQNEAQ. The CDR3 is 15 residues long. The V and J ends lost 1 base and 0 bases respectively, with 7 bases between them. CDR3 in DNA: TGTGCCAGCAGCTTAGAACACCTTAGCAATCAGCCCCAGCATTTT. It specifies CASSLEHLSNQPQHF.

J is TRBJ2-7 and V is TRBV9, with 9 bases identical to TRBD1. CDR3 length: 13 amino acids. Germline loops: CDR1 SGDLS, CDR2 YYNGEE. Trimming took 2 bases from V and 5 from J; bases not matched to a gene: 2. The CDR3 coding sequence is TGTGCCAGCAGCGTGTGGGACAGGGACGAGCAGTACTTC. This gives the protein CASSVWDRDEQYF.

This clone was observed once. Other DNA sequences of this sample code for an identical CDR3. This chain joins TRBV7-6 and TRBJ2-1; the D is unclear. CDR1 and CDR2 (germline): SGHVS, FNYEAQ. CDR3 length: 15 amino acids. Trimming stripped 0 bases from V and 0 bases from J, with 6 bases between. In nucleotides, the CDR3 is TGTGCCAGCAGCTTAGCGGGAAGCTCCTACAATGAGCAGTTCTTC. The encoded protein is CASSLAGSSYNEQFF.

The J gene is TRBJ2-7, the V gene TRBV7-9; TRBD1 agrees at 8 bases. Unmatched junction bases numbered 2, after V lost 3 bases and J lost 1 base. CDR1 is SEHNR, CDR2 FQNEAQ, per germline (reference sequence). CDR3 length: 14 amino acids. CDR3 DNA: TGTGCCAGCAGCTTTGACAGGGGATCCTACGAGCAGTACTTC. Amino acid sequence: CASSFDRGSYEQYF.

The rearrangement uses TRBV14 and TRBJ1-2; possibly TRBD1 for D (6 bases). CDR1 is SGHDN and CDR2 is FVKESK in the germline V gene. The CDR3 contains 14 residues. The ends were cut back, 4 bases at V and 6 bases at J, with 15 bases in the middle. The CDR3 region has the DNA TGTGCCAGCAGCCGGGGGGCATCTGGAAATGGCTACACCTTC. Its protein is CASSRGASGNGYTF.

V usage is TRBV4-1 and J usage is TRBJ2-7, with TRBD2 identical over 7 bases. Germline values: CDR1 MGHRA, CDR2 YSYEKL. J gave up 2 bases and V 0 bases, and 7 bases lay outside the gene matches. The CDR3 loop spans 16 amino acids. The CDR3 loop is CASSQDGAGDAYEQYF. In DNA, the CDR3 is TGCGCCAGCAGCCAAGATGGTGCGGGAGACGCCTACGAGCAGTACTTC.

This clone was recorded only once. The chain has TRBV10-1 and TRBJ2-2; 9 bases fit TRBD2. This CDR3 has 18 residues. Germline loops: CDR1 WNHNN, CDR2 SYGVQD (reference sequence). Trimming cost V 4 bases and J 7 bases; bases outside gene matches: 16. CDR3 DNA: TGCGCCAGCAGTGTTCGAGCGGGAGGTCTACCCCCCGGCGGGGAGCTGTTTTTT. The encoded protein is CASSVRAGGLPPGGELFF.